Each of the 29 T cell receptor beta chains below was sequenced from the same sample in a study of CD8+ T cells in alopecia areata (dated 2018 in TCRdb). Sample treatment or condition, as interpreted from the label and publication: oral pan-JAK inhibitor, 5-10 mg twice daily. To prepare the library, the immunoSEQ multiplex PCR assay was applied. For TCR sequencing, RNA was extracted from every sample and reverse transcribed into cDNA to serve as template. TCRdb took over this immuneACCESS table, retaining in-frame rearrangements with V and J assigned. Such tables are incomplete; in checked studies, under half of the missing clones stem from an unresolved V gene, and the remainder is unexplained. The sample table lists about 94,000 clones, approximately 70% of them with a count of one. The ten largest clonotypes hold 15% to 20% of the sample. The source was CD8+ T cells sorted from blood, collected at roughly week 45, from a patient treated with tofacitinib. The receptors stem from a human donor with alopecia areata.

The chain combines TRBV29-1 with TRBJ2-7; the match to TRBD1 covers 7 bases. With V trimmed by 0 bases and J by 4 bases, 6 bases remained unmatched. This CDR3 region has 14 residues. Germline V gene sequence: CDR1 SQVTM, CDR2 ANQGSEA. DNA of the CDR3: TGCAGCGTTGAAGATGGGGCAGGGGGTTACGAGCAGTACTTC. Protein: CSVEDGAGGYEQYF.

The chain has TRBV15 and TRBJ2-1; a possible D gene is TRBD1 (5 bases). The CDR3 extends over 15 amino acids. The V and J ends lost 0 bases and 8 bases respectively, with 14 bases between them. Germline V gives CDR1 LNHNV, CDR2 YYDKDF (reference sequence). The CDR3 DNA sequence: TGTGCCACCAGCAGAGATAACCCAGGGATCGATGAGCAGTTCTTC. Translated: CATSRDNPGIDEQFF.

The chain couples TRBV7-6 to TRBJ2-6, with D tentatively TRBD2 (6 bases). Germline assignment: CDR1 SGHVS and CDR2 FNYEAQ. The V and J ends lost 5 bases and 1 base respectively, with 15 bases between them. The CDR3 loop spans 17 amino acids. CDR3 protein: CASSHRDSPSGANVLTF. The CDR3 nucleotides are TGTGCCAGCAGCCACCGGGACTCCCCGTCTGGGGCCAACGTCCTGACTTTC. The full variable domain, in which reference TRBV7-6 and TRBJ2-6 provide the parts outside the CDR3, is GAGVSQSPRYKVTKRGQDVALRCDPISGHVSLYWYRQALGQGPEFLTYFNYEAQQDKSGLPNDRFSAERPEGSISTLTIQRTEQRDSAMYRCASSHRDSPSGANVLTFGAGSRLTVL.

Here the CDR3 reads CASSTGPVAKNIQYF. CDR3 nucleotides: TGTGCCAGCAGTACAGGACCTGTAGCCAAAAACATTCAGTACTTC. This chain connects TRBV2 to TRBJ2-4; TRBD1 might be the D (5 bases). Trimming stripped 5 bases from V and 0 bases from J, with 11 bases between. The CDR3 has 15 amino acids. The germline V gene has CDR1 SNHLY and CDR2 FYNNEI.

By sample fraction, this clone is medium-sized. This chain uses TRBV6-4 with TRBJ2-3; 8 bases line up with TRBD2. Germline trimming cut 0 bases from V and 1 base from J; bases unmatched to any gene: 0. From germline, CDR1 is MRHNA and CDR2 SNTAGT. The CDR3 has 15 residues. CDR3 nucleotide sequence: TGTGCCAGCAGTGACTCTAGCGGGGGCACAGATACGCAGTATTTT. The encoded protein is CASSDSSGGTDTQYF.

This clone was seen a few times. The V and J genes are TRBV11-2 and TRBJ1-1; no firm D call. The V end lost 1 base, the J end lost 1 base, and 13 bases lay between the germline ends. The CDR3 totals 16 residues. Germline lookup yields CDR1 SGHAT and CDR2 FQNNGV. DNA of the CDR3: TGTGCCAGCAGCTTAGGAGGGCAGGCCCCGAACACTGAAGCTTTCTTT. Protein: CASSLGGQAPNTEAFF.

The gene calls are TRBV4-1 and TRBJ1-2; no firm D call. CDR1 is MGHRA, CDR2 YSYEKL, per germline. The CDR3 sequence is 14 residues long. The V end was cut by 0 bases, the J end by 8 bases, with 13 bases between. Written as DNA, the CDR3 is TGCGCCAGCAGCCAAGAAAGCAACGGGAAAGGCTACACCTTC. It translates to CASSQESNGKGYTF.

The rearrangement links TRBV7-9 to TRBJ2-2; D not resolved. In germline, CDR1 is SEHNR, CDR2 FQNEAQ (reference sequence). Trimming removed 10 bases at V and 5 bases at J, with 8 bases between. This CDR3 contains 11 residues. The DNA for the CDR3 is TGTGCCACCCACTTGACCGGGGAGCTGTTTTTT. Translation: CATHLTGELFF.

The V call is TRBV29-1, the J call TRBJ2-7, with TRBD2 as a possible D gene (6 bases). This CDR3 is built from 12 residues. CDR1 is SQVTM, CDR2 ANQGSEA, per germline. The V and J ends lost 2 bases and 6 bases respectively, with 11 bases between them. CDR3 nucleotide sequence: TGCAGCGTTGAACTTGCGGGGTTCGAGCAGTACTTC. Protein sequence: CSVELAGFEQYF.

The chain links TRBV9 to TRBJ2-5; D ambiguous. Germline V gene lookup returns CDR1 SGDLS and CDR2 YYNGEE. V was clipped by 2 bases and J by 2 bases, with 16 bases between them. This CDR3 has 16 residues. The CDR3 sequence is CASSVAWRAHQETQYF. The CDR3 nucleotides read TGTGCCAGCAGCGTTGCCTGGAGAGCCCATCAAGAGACCCAGTACTTC.

This clone was recorded once. The chain carries TRBV7-2 and TRBJ2-7; TRBD1 agrees at 9 bases. V shed 4 bases, J shed 3 bases, and the junction held 4 bases outside the gene matches. Germline lookup yields CDR1 SGHTA and CDR2 FQGNSA. The CDR3 extends over 14 amino acids. The CDR3 nucleotides read TGTGCCAGCAGCTGGGGACAGGGTGGCTACGAGCAGTACTTC. Encoded protein: CASSWGQGGYEQYF.

V gene TRBV29-1 combines with J gene TRBJ2-7, with TRBD2 matching 7 bases. Germline V gene sequence: CDR1 SQVTM, CDR2 ANQGSEA. V trimming: 7 bases; J trimming: 5 bases; junction bases outside the gene matches: 11. This CDR3 comprises 13 residues. The CDR3 reads CSAGGGSRNEQYF. Here the CDR3 DNA reads TGCAGCGCTGGGGGGGGGTCCCGGAACGAGCAGTACTTC.

Here the CDR3 reads CASSWITDTQYF. CDR3 sequence (DNA): TGTGCCAGCAGTTGGATCACAGATACGCAGTATTTT. This chain connects TRBV6-5 to TRBJ2-3, with unresolved D. The CDR3 has 12 amino acids. Trimming cost V 4 bases and J 2 bases, with 4 bases left between them. Germline CDR1 MNHEY, CDR2 SVGAGI.

As regards this clone: The sample contains more than one DNA sequence encoding this CDR3. The chain carries TRBV4-3 and TRBJ2-7; D remains ambiguous. The CDR3 is made up of 13 amino acids. V lost 1 base and J 2 bases, leaving 6 bases between the germline ends. CDR1 and CDR2 (germline): LGHNA, YSLEER. CDR3 in DNA: TGCGCCAGCAGCCAAGGGGGTGCCTACGAGCAGTACTTC. Its translation: CASSQGGAYEQYF.

The table lists this clone with a count of one. V usage is TRBV14 and J usage is TRBJ1-1, with unresolved D. The CDR3 totals 13 residues. The germline CDR1 and CDR2 sequences are SGHDN and FVKESK. V was clipped by 4 bases and J by 4 bases, with 10 bases between them. CDR3 sequence (DNA): TGTGCCAGCAGCCTCGCCCGGTCCACTGAAGCTTTCTTT. It is translated as CASSLARSTEAFF.

In this sample, this clone turned up once. The rearrangement joins TRBV2 to TRBJ2-5; 8 bases match TRBD2. Germline trimming cut 7 bases from V and 4 bases from J; bases unmatched to any gene: 8. CDR1 is SNHLY, CDR2 FYNNEI, per germline. CDR3 size: 14 residues. The CDR3 DNA reads TGTGCCAGCACCAGCGGGGCGGGGGGAGAGACCCAGTACTTC. This translates into CASTSGAGGETQYF.

V and J are TRBV13 and TRBJ2-3; 9 bases are a match to TRBD2. The CDR3 sequence is 16 residues long. Trimming removed 5 bases from V and 2 bases from J; junction bases left unmatched: 8. Germline V CDR1 and CDR2: PRHDT, FYEKMQ (reference sequence). As DNA, the CDR3 is TGTGCCAGCAGCGCCGGACTAGCGATGATCACAGATACGCAGTATTTT. Its translation is CASSAGLAMITDTQYF.

The V gene is TRBV4-1, the J gene TRBJ2-7; no firm D call. The CDR3 has 14 residues. The germline gives CDR1 MGHRA, CDR2 YSYEKL. The ends were cut back, 1 base at V and 4 bases at J, with 11 bases in the middle. CDR3 amino acids: CASSQVVSRYEQYF. The CDR3 nucleotides are TGCGCCAGCAGCCAAGTTGTCAGCAGATACGAGCAGTACTTC.

V and J are TRBV4-1 and TRBJ2-7, with 7 bases fitting TRBD2. The germline V gene encodes CDR1 MGHRA and CDR2 YSYEKL. V dropped 0 bases and J dropped 2; count of bases not matched to a gene: 1. There are 14 residues in the CDR3. In nucleotides, the CDR3 is TGCGCCAGCAGCCAAGACGGGGGGACCTACGAGCAGTACTTC. Translated: CASSQDGGTYEQYF.

With regard to this clone: The junction differs from germline at one of its ends, possibly a read error. The V and J genes are TRBV27 and TRBJ1-2; possible D gene TRBD1, 5 bases. Germline loops: CDR1 MNHEY, CDR2 SMNVEV (reference sequence). The CDR3 has 15 residues. In nucleotides, the CDR3 is TGTGCCAGCAGTGTATCAGGGAAAACTAACTATGGCTACACCTTC. Amino acid sequence: CASSVSGKTNYGYTF.

V is TRBV4-1 and J is TRBJ2-2, with TRBD1 identical over 7 bases. The V and J ends lost 3 bases and 4 bases, in that order; junction bases with no gene match: 5. Looked up from germline, CDR1 is MGHRA and CDR2 is YSYEKL. The CDR3 consists of 15 residues. The CDR3 nucleotides read TGCGCCAGCAGCCAGAACAGGGGAAGCACCGGGGAGCTGTTTTTT. Amino acid sequence: CASSQNRGSTGELFF.

DNA of the CDR3: TGTGCCACCAGCAGAAGGGACAGGGGCTACGAGCAGTACTTC. Encoded protein: CATSRRDRGYEQYF. V gene TRBV15 combines with J gene TRBJ2-7; 10 bases are shared with TRBD1. V was pared by 2 bases and J by 3 bases, with 1 base of the junction left unmatched. The CDR3 extends over 14 amino acids. CDR1 and CDR2 (germline): LNHNV, YYDKDF (reference sequence).

This chain connects TRBV4-2 to TRBJ1-5, with D tentatively TRBD1 (6 bases). Germline V gene lookup returns CDR1 LGHNA and CDR2 YNFKEQ. Deletions cut 1 base from V and 5 bases from J, with 12 bases between. The CDR3 spans 15 residues. This CDR3 reads CASSQVETGDQPQHF. The CDR3 DNA reads TGTGCCAGCAGCCAAGTAGAGACAGGAGATCAGCCCCAGCATTTT.

The rearrangement joins TRBV13 to TRBJ2-5, with 7 nucleotides matching TRBD1. J was trimmed by 5 bases and V by 3 bases; bases with no gene match: 9. Germline CDR1 is PRHDT and CDR2 is FYEKMQ (reference sequence). This CDR3 has 15 amino acids. The CDR3 loop is CASSLTYRGSETQYF. DNA for the CDR3: TGTGCCAGCAGCTTGACGTACAGGGGCTCGGAGACCCAGTACTTC.

This chain connects TRBV6-1 to TRBJ2-6; the D is unclear. The CDR3 is made up of 15 amino acids. Germline V gene data show CDR1 as MNHNS and CDR2 as SASEGT. V gave up 1 base and J gave up 0 bases, with 4 bases separating them. The CDR3 region is CASSEVDSGANVLTF. The CDR3 region has the DNA TGTGCCAGCAGTGAAGTAGACTCTGGGGCCAACGTCCTGACTTTC.

This chain uses TRBV23-1 with TRBJ1-1, with no clear D. TRBV23-1 is classed as an ORF, of uncertain function. V lost 2 bases and J lost 1, with 17 bases in between. This CDR3 comprises 17 residues. The CDR3 loop reads CASSQPNLSQANTEAFF. DNA of the CDR3: TGCGCCAGCAGTCAACCGAACCTCTCACAAGCGAACACTGAAGCTTTCTTT.

The chain recombines TRBV9 with TRBJ1-4, with 7 bases fitting TRBD1. In germline, CDR1 is SGDLS, CDR2 YYNGEE. The V gene end was trimmed by 4 bases and the J gene end by 4 bases; junction bases not matched to a gene: 10. The CDR3 totals 16 residues. CDR3 in amino acids: CASSPRPDRVNEKLFF. The CDR3 region has the DNA TGTGCCAGCAGCCCCCGCCCAGACAGGGTTAATGAAAAACTGTTTTTT.

CDR3 amino acids: CASSQGPGQSSYNEQFF. CDR3 sequence (DNA): TGCGCCAGCAGCCAAGGACCAGGACAGAGCTCCTACAATGAGCAGTTCTTC. The chain combines TRBV4-3 with TRBJ2-1, with D perhaps TRBD1 (6 bases). Trimming removed 1 base from V and 0 bases from J, with 13 bases in between. The CDR3 has 17 residues. From germline, CDR1 is LGHNA and CDR2 YSLEER.

V is TRBV6-5 and J is TRBJ1-2; tentative D call: TRBD1 (5 bases). The V end lost 5 bases, the J end lost 8 bases, and 15 bases lay between the germline ends. The CDR3 is 13 residues long. Germline loops: CDR1 MNHEY, CDR2 SVGAGI. DNA for the CDR3: TGTGCCAGCAGTCGCTCCGGGACTGAAGGCTACACCTTC. Translation: CASSRSGTEGYTF.